This TCR beta chain comes out of a study of blood T cells in healthy people across ages. PCR was performed a second time for roughly 7 to 12 cycles using a sample-barcoded 5' primer and a J-beta primer mix. TCRdb ran MiXCR on the 5' RACE reads and lists one entry per CDR3 protein. Here the sample spans 600,000 to 850,000 distinct CDR3 sequences, 20% to 30% being singletons. The germline CDR1 and CDR2 sequences are MNHNS and SASEGT. V shed 8 bases and J 5 bases; nucleotides not matched to a gene: 3. The CDR3 length is 13 residues. This same sample was also taken into another study, of T cells of mothers and their children.

This chain connects TRBV6-1 to TRBJ2-1, with TRBD2 identical over 10 bases. The sample taken for sequencing was blood. The receptor was isolated from a boy aged 5-17 years in good health. The CDR3: CASPGTSDNEQFF. In nucleotides, the CDR3 is TGTGCCAGCCCAGGGACTAGCGACAATGAGCAGTTCTTC.